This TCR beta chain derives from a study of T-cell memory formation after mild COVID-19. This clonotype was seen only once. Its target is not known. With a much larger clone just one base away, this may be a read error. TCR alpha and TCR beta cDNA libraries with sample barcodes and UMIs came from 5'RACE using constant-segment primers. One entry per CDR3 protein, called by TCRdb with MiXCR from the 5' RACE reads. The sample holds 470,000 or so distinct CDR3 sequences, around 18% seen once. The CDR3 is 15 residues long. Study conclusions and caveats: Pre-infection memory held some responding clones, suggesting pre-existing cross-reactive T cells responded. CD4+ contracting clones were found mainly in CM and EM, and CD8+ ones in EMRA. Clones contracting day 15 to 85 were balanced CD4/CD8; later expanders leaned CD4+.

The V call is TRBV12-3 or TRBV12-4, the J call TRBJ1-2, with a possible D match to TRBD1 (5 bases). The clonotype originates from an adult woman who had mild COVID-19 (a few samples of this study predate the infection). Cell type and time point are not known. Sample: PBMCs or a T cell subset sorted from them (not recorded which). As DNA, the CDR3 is TGTGACAGCAGTAACCATACGAGAGGGGACTATGGCTACACCTTC. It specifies CDSSNHTRGDYGYTF.